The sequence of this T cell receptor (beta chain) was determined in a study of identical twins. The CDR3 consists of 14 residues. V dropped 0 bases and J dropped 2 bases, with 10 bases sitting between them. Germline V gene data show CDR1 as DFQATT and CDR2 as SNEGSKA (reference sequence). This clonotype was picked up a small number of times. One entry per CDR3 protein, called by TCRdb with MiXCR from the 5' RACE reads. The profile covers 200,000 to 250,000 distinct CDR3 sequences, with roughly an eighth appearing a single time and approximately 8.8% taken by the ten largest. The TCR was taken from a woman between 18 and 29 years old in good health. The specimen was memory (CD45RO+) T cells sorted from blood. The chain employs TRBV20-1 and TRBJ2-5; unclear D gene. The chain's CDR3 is CSARDGRNQETQYF. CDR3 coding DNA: TGCAGTGCTAGAGATGGTCGGAATCAAGAGACCCAGTACTTC.